These 3 T cell receptor beta chains were sequenced from one sample in a study of blood T cell repertoires in COVID-19. Assay used: immunoSEQ multiplex PCR; TCRdb lists only in-frame clones, some missing. The table shows over 100,000 clones, with more than 85% occurring only once. The sample consisted of peripheral blood. The source of these receptors is a man between 60 and 75 years old with COVID-19, enrolled during active disease.

This chain joins TRBV6-2 or TRBV6-3 and TRBJ2-1, with 10 bases identical to TRBD2. Germline V lookup: CDR1 MNHEY, CDR2 SVGEGT. The CDR3 spans 12 residues. The ends lost 6 bases at V and 10 bases at J; junction bases unmatched: 3. Written as DNA, the CDR3 is TGTGCCAGCAGCTATAGCGGGGGGGAGCAGTTCTTC. It yields the protein CASSYSGGEQFF.

CDR3 nucleotides: TGTGCCAGCAGCCAATCCAGGGAAAGTGGTGGCTACACCTTC. Its protein is CASSQSRESGGYTF. The chain has TRBV14 and TRBJ1-2; D is possibly TRBD1 (5 bases). V lost 2 bases, J lost 7 bases, and 14 bases lay in between. The CDR3 has 14 residues. Per germline, CDR1 SGHDN and CDR2 FVKESK.

V and J are TRBV27 and TRBJ1-2, with 8 nucleotides matching TRBD1. Trimming cost V 3 bases and J 4 bases; bases outside gene matches: 4. CDR3 length: 14 residues. Germline CDR1 and CDR2: MNHEY and SMNVEV (reference sequence). The CDR3 reads CASSFQGAGYGYTF. For the CDR3, the DNA is TGTGCCAGCAGTTTTCAGGGGGCTGGCTATGGCTACACCTTC.